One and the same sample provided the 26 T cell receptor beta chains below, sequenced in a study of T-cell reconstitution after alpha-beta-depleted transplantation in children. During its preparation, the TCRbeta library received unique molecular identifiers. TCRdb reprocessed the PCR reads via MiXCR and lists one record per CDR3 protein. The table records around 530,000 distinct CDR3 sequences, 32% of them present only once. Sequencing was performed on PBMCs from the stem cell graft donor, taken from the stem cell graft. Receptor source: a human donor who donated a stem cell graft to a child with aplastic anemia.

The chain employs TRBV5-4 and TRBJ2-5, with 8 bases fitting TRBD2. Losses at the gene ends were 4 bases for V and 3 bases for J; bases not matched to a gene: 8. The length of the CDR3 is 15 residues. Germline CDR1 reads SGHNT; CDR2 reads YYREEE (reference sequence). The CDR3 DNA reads TGTGCCAGCAGCCCCCCCGGGCGGGAGGAAGAGACCCAGTACTTC. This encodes CASSPPGREEETQYF.

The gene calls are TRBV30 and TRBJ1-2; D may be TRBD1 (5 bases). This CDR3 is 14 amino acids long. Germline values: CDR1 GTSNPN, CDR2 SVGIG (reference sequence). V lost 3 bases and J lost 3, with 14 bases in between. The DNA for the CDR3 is TGTGCCTGGAGCCCCCGTGGGACCTACTATGGCTACACCTTC. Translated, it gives CAWSPRGTYYGYTF.

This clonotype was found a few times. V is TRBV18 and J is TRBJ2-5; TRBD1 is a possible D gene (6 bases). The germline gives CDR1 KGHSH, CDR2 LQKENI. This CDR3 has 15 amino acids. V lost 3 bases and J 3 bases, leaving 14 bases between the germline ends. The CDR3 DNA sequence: TGTGCCAGCTCACCGACCCTGGACAGAAAAGAGACCCAGTACTTC. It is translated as CASSPTLDRKETQYF. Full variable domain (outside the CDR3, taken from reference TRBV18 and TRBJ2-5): NAGVMQNPRHLVRRRGQEARLRCSPMKGHSHVYWYRQLPEEGLKFMVYLQKENIIDESGMPKERFSAEFPKEGPSILRIQQVVRGDSAAYFCASSPTLDRKETQYFGPGTRLLVL.

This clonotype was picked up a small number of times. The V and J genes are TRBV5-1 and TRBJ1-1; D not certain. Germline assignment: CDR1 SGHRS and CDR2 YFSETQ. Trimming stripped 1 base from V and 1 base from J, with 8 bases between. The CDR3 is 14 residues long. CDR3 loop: CASSLLTENTEAFF. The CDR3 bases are TGCGCCAGCAGCTTGCTGACTGAGAACACTGAAGCTTTCTTT.

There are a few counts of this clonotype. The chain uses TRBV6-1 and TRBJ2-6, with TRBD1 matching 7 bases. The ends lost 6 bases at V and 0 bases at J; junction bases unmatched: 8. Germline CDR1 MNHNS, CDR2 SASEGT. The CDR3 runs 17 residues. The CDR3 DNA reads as TGTGCCAGCAGGCAGGGGGAGCTGTACTCTGGGGCCAACGTCCTGACTTTC. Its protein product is CASRQGELYSGANVLTF.

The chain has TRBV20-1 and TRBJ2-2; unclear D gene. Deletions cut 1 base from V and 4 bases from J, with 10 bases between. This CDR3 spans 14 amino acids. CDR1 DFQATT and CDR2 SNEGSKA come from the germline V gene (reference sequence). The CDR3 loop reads CSARGLISTGELFF. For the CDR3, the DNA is TGCAGTGCTAGAGGTCTCATAAGCACCGGGGAGCTGTTTTTT.

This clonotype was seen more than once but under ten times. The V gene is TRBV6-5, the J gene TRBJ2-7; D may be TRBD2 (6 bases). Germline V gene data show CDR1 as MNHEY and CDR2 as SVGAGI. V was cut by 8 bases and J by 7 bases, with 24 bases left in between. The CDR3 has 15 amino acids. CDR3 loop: CASEGSGRTTREQYF. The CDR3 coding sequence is TGTGCCAGCGAGGGCTCCGGTCGGACTACTAGGGAGCAGTACTTC.

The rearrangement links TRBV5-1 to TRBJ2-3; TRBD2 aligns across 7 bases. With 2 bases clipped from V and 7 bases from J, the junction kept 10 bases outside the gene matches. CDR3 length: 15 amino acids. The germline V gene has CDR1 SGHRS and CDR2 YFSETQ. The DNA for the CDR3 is TGCGCCAGCAGCTTTGCAGCGGGAAACGTATATACGCAGTATTTT. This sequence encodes CASSFAAGNVYTQYF.

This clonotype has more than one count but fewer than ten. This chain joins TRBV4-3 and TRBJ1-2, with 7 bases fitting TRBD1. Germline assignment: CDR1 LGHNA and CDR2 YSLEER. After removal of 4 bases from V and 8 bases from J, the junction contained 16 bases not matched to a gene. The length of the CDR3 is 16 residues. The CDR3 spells CASSPQSGVAGGGYTF. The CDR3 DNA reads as TGCGCCAGCAGCCCTCAATCTGGCGTGGCAGGGGGAGGCTACACCTTC.

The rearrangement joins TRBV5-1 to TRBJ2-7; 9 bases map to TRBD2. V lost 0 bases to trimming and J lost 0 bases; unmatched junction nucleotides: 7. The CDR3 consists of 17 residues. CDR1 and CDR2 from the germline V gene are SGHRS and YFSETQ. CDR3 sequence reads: CASSLEASGTNSYEQYV. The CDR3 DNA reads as TGCGCCAGCAGCTTGGAGGCTAGCGGGACAAACTCCTACGAGCAGTACGTC.

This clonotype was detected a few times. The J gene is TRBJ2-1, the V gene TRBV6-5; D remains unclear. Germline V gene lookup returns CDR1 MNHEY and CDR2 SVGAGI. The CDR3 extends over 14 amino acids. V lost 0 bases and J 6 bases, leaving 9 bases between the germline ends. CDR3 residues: CASSYSGGLNEQFF. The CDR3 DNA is TGTGCCAGCAGTTACTCGGGCGGTCTCAATGAGCAGTTCTTC.

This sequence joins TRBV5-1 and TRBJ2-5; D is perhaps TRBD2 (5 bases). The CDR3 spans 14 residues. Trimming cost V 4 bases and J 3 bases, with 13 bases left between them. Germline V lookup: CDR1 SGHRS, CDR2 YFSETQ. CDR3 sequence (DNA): TGCGCCAGCAGCCTTGCCGGGATAAAAGAGACCCAGTACTTC. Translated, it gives CASSLAGIKETQYF.

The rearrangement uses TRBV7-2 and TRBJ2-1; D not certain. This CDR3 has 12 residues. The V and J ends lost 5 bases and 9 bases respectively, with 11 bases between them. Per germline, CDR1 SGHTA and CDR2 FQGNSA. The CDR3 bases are TGTGCCAGCAGCCCCTTGGTTCGTGAGCAGTTCTTC. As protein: CASSPLVREQFF.

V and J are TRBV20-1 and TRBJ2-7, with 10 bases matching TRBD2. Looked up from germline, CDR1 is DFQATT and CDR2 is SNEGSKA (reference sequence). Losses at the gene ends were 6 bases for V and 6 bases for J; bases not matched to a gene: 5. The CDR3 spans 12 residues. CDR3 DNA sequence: TGCAGTGCGCGGGGACTAGCGTGCGAGCAGTACGTC. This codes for CSARGLACEQYV.

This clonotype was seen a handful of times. DNA of the CDR3: TGTGCCAGCAGTTTAAAGGGGGGTCAGCCCCAGCATTTT. It translates to CASSLKGGQPQHF. The genes are TRBV27 and TRBJ1-5; tentative D call: TRBD1 (6 bases). Trimming pared 2 bases from V and 6 bases from J, leaving 8 bases between. The CDR3 has 13 amino acids. Germline CDR1 is MNHEY and CDR2 is SMNVEV (reference sequence).

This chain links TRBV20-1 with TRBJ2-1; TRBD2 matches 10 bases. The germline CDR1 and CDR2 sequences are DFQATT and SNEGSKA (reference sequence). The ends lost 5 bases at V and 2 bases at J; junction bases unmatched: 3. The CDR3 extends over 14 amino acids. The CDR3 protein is CSAQREGPYNEQFF. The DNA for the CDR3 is TGCAGTGCTCAGCGGGAGGGCCCCTACAATGAGCAGTTCTTC.

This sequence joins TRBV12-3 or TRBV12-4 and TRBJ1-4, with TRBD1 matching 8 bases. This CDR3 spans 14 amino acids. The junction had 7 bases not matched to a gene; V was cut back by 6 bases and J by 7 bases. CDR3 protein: CASRLAGGGEKLFF. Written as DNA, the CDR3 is TGTGCCAGCAGACTAGCAGGGGGCGGTGAAAAACTGTTTTTT.

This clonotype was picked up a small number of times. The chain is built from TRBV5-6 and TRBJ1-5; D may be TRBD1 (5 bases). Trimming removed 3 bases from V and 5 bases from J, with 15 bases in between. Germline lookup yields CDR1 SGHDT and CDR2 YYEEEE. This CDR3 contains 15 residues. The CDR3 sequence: CASSSSGRADQPQHF. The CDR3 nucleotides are TGTGCCAGCAGCTCATCCGGCAGGGCGGATCAGCCCCAGCATTTT.

DNA of the CDR3: TGTGCCAGCAGCCCGACCCCCTTCAATGAGCAGTTCTTC. It is translated as CASSPTPFNEQFF. V gene TRBV7-8 combines with J gene TRBJ2-1; unclear D gene. The germline CDR1 and CDR2 sequences are SGHVS and FQNEAQ. The CDR3 sequence is 13 residues long. Trimming cost V 5 bases and J 6 bases, with 11 bases left between them. The full variable domain, rest sourced from reference TRBV7-8 and TRBJ2-1, is GAGVSQSPRYKVAKRGQDVALRCDPISGHVSLFWYQQALGQGPEFLTYFQNEAQLDKSGLPSDRFFAERPEGSVSTLKIQRTQQEDSAVYLCASSPTPFNEQFFGPGTRLTVL.

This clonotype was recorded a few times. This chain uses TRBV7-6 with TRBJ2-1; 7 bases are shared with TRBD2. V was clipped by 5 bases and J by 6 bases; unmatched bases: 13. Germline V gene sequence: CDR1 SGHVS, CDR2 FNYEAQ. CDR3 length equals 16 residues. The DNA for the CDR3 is TGTGCCAGCAGCCACGGCGGGAGTTCCCCAGTCAATGAGCAGTTCTTC. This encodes CASSHGGSSPVNEQFF.

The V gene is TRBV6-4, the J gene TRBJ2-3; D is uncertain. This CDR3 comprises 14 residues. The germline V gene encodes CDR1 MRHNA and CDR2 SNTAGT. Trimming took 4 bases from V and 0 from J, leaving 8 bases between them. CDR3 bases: TGTGCCAGCAGTGTTGGGCATAGCACAGATACGCAGTATTTT. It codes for CASSVGHSTDTQYF.

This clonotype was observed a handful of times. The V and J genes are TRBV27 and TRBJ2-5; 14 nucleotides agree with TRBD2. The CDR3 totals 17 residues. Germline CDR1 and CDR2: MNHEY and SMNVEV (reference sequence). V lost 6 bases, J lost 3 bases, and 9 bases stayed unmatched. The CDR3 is CASSRGLAGATKETQYF. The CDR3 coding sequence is TGTGCCAGCAGCCGGGGACTAGCGGGAGCCACAAAAGAGACCCAGTACTTC.

The CDR3 region has the DNA TGCGCCAGCAGCCGAGCGCAGGGGTTCGCTAATGAAAAACTGTTTTTT. It translates to CASSRAQGFANEKLFF. V usage is TRBV4-3 and J usage is TRBJ1-4; the D gene is possibly TRBD1 (6 bases). Per germline, CDR1 LGHNA and CDR2 YSLEER. This CDR3 comprises 16 residues. V was pared by 4 bases and J by 3 bases, with 15 bases between.

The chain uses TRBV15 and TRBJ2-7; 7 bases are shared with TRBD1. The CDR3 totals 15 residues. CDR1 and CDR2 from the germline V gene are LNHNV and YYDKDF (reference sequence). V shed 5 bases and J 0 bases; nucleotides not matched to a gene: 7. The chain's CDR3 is CATSGGQDSSYEQYF. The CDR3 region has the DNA TGTGCCACCAGCGGAGGACAGGACAGCTCCTACGAGCAGTACTTC.

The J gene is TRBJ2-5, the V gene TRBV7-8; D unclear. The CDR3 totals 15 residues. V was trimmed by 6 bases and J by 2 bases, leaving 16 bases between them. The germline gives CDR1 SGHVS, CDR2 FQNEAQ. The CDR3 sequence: CASSPAAIPQETQYF. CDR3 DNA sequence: TGTGCCAGCAGTCCGGCCGCGATTCCGCAAGAGACCCAGTACTTC.

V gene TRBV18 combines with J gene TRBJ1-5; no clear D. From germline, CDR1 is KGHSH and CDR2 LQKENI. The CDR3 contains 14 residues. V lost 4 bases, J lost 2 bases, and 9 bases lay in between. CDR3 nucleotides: TGTGCCAGCTCACAGTCATATGGCAATCAGCCCCAGCATTTT. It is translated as CASSQSYGNQPQHF.